The entry that follows covers one T cell receptor (beta chain) sequence. This clonotype was counted between two and nine times. The antigen it recognizes is unknown. No much larger clone exists at a distance of one base, and base qualities are not known. The receptor library was made with multiplex PCR. The listed sequencing device is Illumina HiSeq 4000. To build TCR beta libraries, CDR3 regions were amplified by Arm-PCR using iRepertoire HTBI primers. Before sequencing, the PCR products went through gel purification. The paper's processing steps were these. Across samples, some 62 TRBV and roughly 15 TRBJ segments were identified and used for gene usage analysis of CDR3 amino acid clonotypes. COPE and FqMerger were used to merge the filtered high-quality paired reads into contigs. BLAST was used to align contigs to the IMGT TRBV, TRBD and TRBJ reference genes, and CDR3 was defined following IMGT. Highly expanded clones were defined as clonotypes with a frequency above 0.1%. Shannon entropy served as the measure of repertoire diversity, while the Gini coefficient captured V-J evenness. A clonotype found in more than one individual was treated as public. TCRdb reanalyzed the raw reads on its own, using fastp at Q25 for trimming and MiXCR for clone calling, and kept in-frame beta chains. CDR3 protein duplicates are merged, each entry listing the most common genes and DNA. These V and J calls are TCRdb output, not the study's own analysis. Counted in this sample were a few hundred thousand distinct CDR3 sequences; under 25% of them appeared once. The top ten clonotypes cover roughly 7% of the sample.

Read against the paper, the sample's time point label means: persistent/refractory GD, antithyroid drugs over 5 years with positive TRAb. For both TCR sequencing and RNA sequencing, RNA was extracted from PBMCs using TRIzol. Graves' disease was diagnosed according to American Thyroid Association guidelines. Recruitment of patients was carried out at an endocrinology department in Xi'an, China. Each patient gave about 10 milliliters of peripheral blood, collected in an EDTA anticoagulant tube. Ficoll Paque Plus density gradient separation was used to isolate PBMCs, and no further T cell sorting was performed. An Agilent 2100 Bioanalyzer and agarose gel were used to assess RNA quality, and a NanoDrop 2000 was used to measure RNA concentration. This sample is part of a study of regulatory T cells in long-lasting Graves disease (dated by TCRdb to the early 2020s). Concerning the study at large: Persistent Graves' disease was defined as persistently positive TSH receptor autoantibodies together with antithyroid drug treatment for over 5 years. This study used TCR sequencing and RNA sequencing of peripheral blood to compare persistent Graves' disease patients against newly diagnosed Graves' disease patients. The study was conducted in China and was registered as a clinical trial. A total of roughly 35 samples underwent TCR sequencing: about 13 from persistent and approximately 20 from newly diagnosed Graves' disease patients. On average, persistent Graves' disease patients in the clinical cohort had been on antithyroid drugs for about 9.7 years. Beyond this particular receptor, the publication reports: Only peripheral blood was studied, because thyroid tissue, the primary lesion, was inaccessible. Persistent disease showed preferential use of TRBV28, TRBJ1-2 and TRBJ2-5, whereas newly diagnosed disease favored TRBV20-1 and TRBJ2-1. Compared with newly diagnosed patients, patients with persistent Graves' disease had lower TCR Shannon entropy and fewer highly expanded clones, which suggests clonal expansion. Sequencing and analysis were limited to the TCR beta chain. The authors acknowledged the small sample size as a limitation that may reduce accuracy. Persistent patients shared more public clonotypes among themselves (over 2,500) than newly diagnosed patients did (roughly 920).

The germline ends are 20 bases apart after V is trimmed by 5 bases and J by 3 bases. CDR1 and CDR2 are read off the germline V gene (reference sequence) as SEHNR and FQNEAQ. The CDR3 measures 16 amino acids from cysteine to phenylalanine. CDR3 DNA is the only sequence kept; it has 48 bases, read in frame from the first base. The sequence derives from a female donor with Graves disease. The V and J genes are TRBV7-9 and TRBJ2-7; the D gene is possibly TRBD2, with 5 bases matching. The starting material was peripheral blood mononuclear cells (PBMCs), obtained when the disease was refractory, from a patient treated with antithyroid drugs. CDR3 sequence: CASSGFQDFSVYEQYF. The nucleotide sequence reads as follows: TGTGCCAGCAGCGGTTTCCAGGACTTCTCCGTCTACGAGCAGTACTTC.